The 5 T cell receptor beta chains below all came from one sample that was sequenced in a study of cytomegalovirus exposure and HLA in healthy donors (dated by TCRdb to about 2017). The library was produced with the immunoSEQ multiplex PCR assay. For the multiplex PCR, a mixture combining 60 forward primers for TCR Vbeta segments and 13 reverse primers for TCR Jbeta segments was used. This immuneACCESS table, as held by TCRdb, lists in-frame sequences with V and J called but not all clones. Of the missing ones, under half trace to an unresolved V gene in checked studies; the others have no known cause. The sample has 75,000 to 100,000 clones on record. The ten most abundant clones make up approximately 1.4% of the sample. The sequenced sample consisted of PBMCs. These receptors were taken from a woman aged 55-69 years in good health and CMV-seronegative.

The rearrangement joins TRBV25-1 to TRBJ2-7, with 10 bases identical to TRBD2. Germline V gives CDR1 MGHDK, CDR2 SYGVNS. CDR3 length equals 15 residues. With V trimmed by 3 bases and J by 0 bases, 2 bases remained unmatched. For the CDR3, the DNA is TGTGCCAGCAGTGATATAGCGGGAGGCTCCTACGAGCAGTACTTC. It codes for CASSDIAGGSYEQYF.

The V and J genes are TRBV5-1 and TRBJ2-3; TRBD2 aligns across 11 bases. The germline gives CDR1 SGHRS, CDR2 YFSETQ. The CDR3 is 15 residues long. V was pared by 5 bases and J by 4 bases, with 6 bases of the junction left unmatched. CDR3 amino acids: CASSPTSGSADTQYF. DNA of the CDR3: TGCGCCAGCAGTCCCACTAGCGGGAGCGCAGATACGCAGTATTTT.

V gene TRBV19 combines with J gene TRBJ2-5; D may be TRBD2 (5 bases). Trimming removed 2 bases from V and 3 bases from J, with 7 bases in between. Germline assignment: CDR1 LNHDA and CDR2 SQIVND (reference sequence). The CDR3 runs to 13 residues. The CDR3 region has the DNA TGTGCCAGTAGTATAAGAGGGAAAGAGACCCAGTACTTC. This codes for CASSIRGKETQYF. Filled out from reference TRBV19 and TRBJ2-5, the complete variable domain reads DGGITQSPKYLFRKEGQNVTLSCEQNLNHDAMYWYRQDPGQGLRLIYYSQIVNDFQKGDIAEGYSVSREKKESFPLTVTSAQKNPTAFYLCASSIRGKETQYFGPGTRLLVL.

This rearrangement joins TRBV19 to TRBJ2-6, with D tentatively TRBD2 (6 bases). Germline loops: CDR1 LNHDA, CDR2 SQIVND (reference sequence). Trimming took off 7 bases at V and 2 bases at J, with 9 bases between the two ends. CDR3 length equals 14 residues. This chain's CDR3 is CASTEGPGANVLTF. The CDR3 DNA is TGTGCCAGTACGGAGGGACCTGGGGCCAACGTCCTGACTTTC.

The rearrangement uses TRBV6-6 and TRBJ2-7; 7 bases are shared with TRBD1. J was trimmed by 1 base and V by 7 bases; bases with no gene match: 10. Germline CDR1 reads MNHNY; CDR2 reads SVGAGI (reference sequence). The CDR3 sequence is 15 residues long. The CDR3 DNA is TGTGCCAGCACCAACGACAGGGCAATGTCCTACGAGCAGTACTTC. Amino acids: CASTNDRAMSYEQYF.